Sequencing of this T cell receptor (beta chain) was carried out in a study of blood T cell repertoires in COVID-19. The overall study: Sites in the United States, Italy and Spain provided acute and convalescent COVID-19 samples. PBMCs, B-cell-depleted T cells, or T cells were the source of the cDNA or gDNA that made up the material.

Authors' processing steps: Researchers report that nucleated cell counts were estimated from reference gene primer amplification. Sequenced by immunoSEQ multiplex PCR; TCRdb stores in-frame clones only, minus some. Clone size and the V and J calls come from that table; the DNA yielded D and trimming. This table has 250,000 to 300,000 clones, roughly nine tenths appearing once. Germline V gives CDR1 MNHEY, CDR2 SVGEGT. The trim removed 5 bases at V and 4 bases at J, leaving 4 bases unmatched. The CDR3 is 13 amino acids. Sequencing was performed on peripheral blood. The source of this sequence is a woman aged 40 to 50 who had recovered from COVID-19. This chain connects TRBV6-2 or TRBV6-3 to TRBJ1-1; TRBD1 aligns across 7 bases. CDR3 sequence reads: CASSDRAVTEAFF. DNA of the CDR3: TGTGCCAGCAGTGACAGGGCTGTCACTGAAGCTTTCTTT.